This T cell receptor beta chain was identified in a study of blood T cell repertoires in COVID-19. V was clipped by 3 bases and J by 14 bases, with 11 bases between them. The CDR3 has 12 residues. The assay was immunoSEQ multiplex PCR, and TCRdb's table has in-frame clones only and misses some. The profile shows 130,000 or so clones, about four fifths of them singletons. This clonotype originated in a man aged 55 to 70 with acute or convalescent COVID-19. The rearrangement uses TRBV12-3 or TRBV12-4 and TRBJ1-6; D is undetermined. The sequencing input was peripheral blood. CDR3 coding DNA: TGTGCCAGCAGTTTGTCGAGTTCCACCCTCCACTTT. It is translated as CASSLSSSTLHF.